The text below deals with one T cell receptor beta chain. What it binds is not known. The assay was immunoSEQ multiplex PCR, and TCRdb's table has in-frame clones only and misses some. The table has about 190,000 clones, roughly 92% seen once. Germline V lookup: CDR1 MNHEY, CDR2 SVGAGI. V gave up 6 bases and J gave up 4 bases, with 10 bases separating them. The CDR3 is 14 amino acids. The entry originates in a study of T cell responses to AZD1222 COVID-19 vaccine. Findings of the study overall: Nearly half of unique spike-specific TCRs reportedly avoided B.1.351 and B.1.1.7 mutated regions. Seropositivity was recorded at baseline in only six AZD1222 recipients. A mostly white British donor set with more females was recruited, and clonal diversity was possibly underestimated.

The sample was peripheral blood, taken on day 0 of AZD1222 vaccination. The clonotype comes from an adult in good health. The chain couples TRBV6-5 to TRBJ1-6; D might be TRBD1 (6 bases). CDR3 residues: CASRYGQYNSPLHF. CDR3 DNA: TGTGCCAGCAGGTACGGACAGTATAATTCACCCCTCCACTTT.